This T cell receptor (beta chain) was identified during a study of blood T cell repertoires in COVID-19. Study background: PBMCs, B-cell-depleted T cells, or T cells were the source of the cDNA or gDNA that made up the material.

Authors' analysis steps: The assay estimated nucleated cells by amplifying reference gene primers. Produced via immunoSEQ multiplex PCR; TCRdb's table is partial and in-frame only. V and J calls and clone size are those listed in that table; D and trimming were worked out from the DNA. Of about 270,000 clones listed, about 90% are singletons. Germline CDR1 and CDR2: MGHRA and YSYEKL. V lost 3 bases, J lost 10 bases, and 24 bases lay in between. The length of the CDR3 is 17 residues. Enrolled through a virtual design, the participants were between 18 and 89 years of age and came from about two dozen US areas. Participants reported their clinical history, and cohort assignment relied on those reports.

Sequencing was carried out using PBMCs or T cells enriched from blood (not recorded which). The clonotype was recovered from a woman in her 30s with acute COVID-19. The chain employs TRBV4-1 and TRBJ1-4; a weak D match, TRBD1 (6 bases). The CDR3 nucleotides read TGCGCCAGCAGCCAGGCCCCCAGGGGACCGGCGGTAGCAAAACTGTTTTTT. Translating gives CASSQAPRGPAVAKLFF.